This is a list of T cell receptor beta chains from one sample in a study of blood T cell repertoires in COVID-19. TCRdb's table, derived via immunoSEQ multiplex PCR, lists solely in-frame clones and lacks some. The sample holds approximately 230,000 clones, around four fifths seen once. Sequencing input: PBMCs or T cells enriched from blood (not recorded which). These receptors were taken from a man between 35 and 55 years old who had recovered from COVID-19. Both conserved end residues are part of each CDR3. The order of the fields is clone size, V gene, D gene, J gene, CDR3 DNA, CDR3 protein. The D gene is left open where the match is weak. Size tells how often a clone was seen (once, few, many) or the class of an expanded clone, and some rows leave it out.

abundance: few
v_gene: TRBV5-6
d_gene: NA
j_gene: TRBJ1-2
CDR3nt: TGTGCCAGCAGCTCGAGGATGAACTATGGCTACACCTTC
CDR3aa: CASSSRMNYGYTF

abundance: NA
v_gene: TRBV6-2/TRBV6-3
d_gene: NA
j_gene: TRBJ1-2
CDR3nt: TGTGCCAGCAGCGCGGCCCGGGTGGCCTACACCTTC
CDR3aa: CASSAARVAYTF

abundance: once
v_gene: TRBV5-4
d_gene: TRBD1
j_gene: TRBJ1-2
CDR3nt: TGTGCCAGCAGCGCGACAGGGAACTATGGCTACACCTTC
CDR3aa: CASSATGNYGYTF

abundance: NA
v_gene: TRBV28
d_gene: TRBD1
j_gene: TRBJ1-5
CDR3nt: TGTGCCAGCAGACTCGGGACAGCTAATCAGCCCCAGCATTTT
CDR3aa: CASRLGTANQPQHF

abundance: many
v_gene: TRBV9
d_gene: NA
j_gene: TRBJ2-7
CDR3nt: TGTGCCAGCAGCGGAGGGGGTAAAGGAGACGAGCAGTACTTC
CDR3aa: CASSGGGKGDEQYF

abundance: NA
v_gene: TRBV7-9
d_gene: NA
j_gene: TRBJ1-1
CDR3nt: TGTGCCAGCAGATCTTTAACAGGGCAAACTGAAGCTTTCTTT
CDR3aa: CASRSLTGQTEAFF

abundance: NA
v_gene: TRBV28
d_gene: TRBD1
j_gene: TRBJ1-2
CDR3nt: TGTGCCAGCAGTTCCGCCGGGACAGGGAATGGCTACACCTTC
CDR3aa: CASSSAGTGNGYTF

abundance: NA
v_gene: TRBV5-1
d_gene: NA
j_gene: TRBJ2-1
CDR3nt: TGCGCCAGCAGCTTAGACAGTCTCTACAATGAGCAGTTCTTC
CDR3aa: CASSLDSLYNEQFF

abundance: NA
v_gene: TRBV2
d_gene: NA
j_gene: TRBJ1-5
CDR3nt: TGTGCCAGCAGTCTTCCCGGGTACCAGCCCCAGCATTTT
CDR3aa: CASSLPGYQPQHF

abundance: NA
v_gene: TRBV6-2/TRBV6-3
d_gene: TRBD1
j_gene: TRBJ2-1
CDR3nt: TGTGCCAGCAGTTTGGGACAGGGAGGTGGAAATGAGCAGTTCTTC
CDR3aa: CASSLGQGGGNEQFF

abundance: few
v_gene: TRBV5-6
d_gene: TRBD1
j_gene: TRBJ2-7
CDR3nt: TGTGCCAGCAGCTTGGACAGGGGGATCGGCGAGCAGTACTTC
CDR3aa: CASSLDRGIGEQYF

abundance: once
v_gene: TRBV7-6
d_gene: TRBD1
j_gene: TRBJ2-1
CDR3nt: TGTGCCAGCAGCTTAGGGGACAGGGGGATTTACAATGAGCAGTTCTTC
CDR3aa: CASSLGDRGIYNEQFF

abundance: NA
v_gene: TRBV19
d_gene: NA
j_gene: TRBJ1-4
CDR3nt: TGTGCCAGTAGTGTGGGAGCTAAGCGGGCCGAAAAACTGTTTTTT
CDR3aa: CASSVGAKRAEKLFF

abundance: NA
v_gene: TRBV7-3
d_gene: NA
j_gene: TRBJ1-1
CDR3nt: TGTGCCAGCAGCTTAATTCCAGGGAACACTGAAGCTTTCTTT
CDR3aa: CASSLIPGNTEAFF

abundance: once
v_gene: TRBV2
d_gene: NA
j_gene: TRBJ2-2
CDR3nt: TGTGCCTCCGCGCGGGGTACCGGGGAGCTGTTTTTT
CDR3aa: CASARGTGELFF

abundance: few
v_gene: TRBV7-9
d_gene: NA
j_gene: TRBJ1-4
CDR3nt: TGTGCCAGCAGCCCAGGGGTAGGCGAAAAACTGTTTTTT
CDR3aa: CASSPGVGEKLFF

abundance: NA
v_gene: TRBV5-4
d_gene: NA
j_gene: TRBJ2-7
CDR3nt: TGTGCCAGCAGCTTGGCCGCGGGGGCTTCCTACGAGCAGTACTTC
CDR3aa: CASSLAAGASYEQYF

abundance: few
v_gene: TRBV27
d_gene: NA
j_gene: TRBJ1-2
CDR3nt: TGTGCCAGCAGCCTAAGGGCAGGGGCTAACTATGGCTACACCTTC
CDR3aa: CASSLRAGANYGYTF